Given below is one T cell receptor beta chain in context. The data belong to a study of blood T cell repertoires in COVID-19. Turning to the study itself: T cells, B-cell-depleted T cells, or PBMCs provided the cDNA or gDNA that served as material.

Original processing notes: Using reference gene primer amplification, nucleated cell counts were estimated. Produced via immunoSEQ multiplex PCR; TCRdb's table is partial and in-frame only. Clonal size and the V and J genes are those of that table, whereas D and trimming came from the DNA. The repertoire holds about 83,000 clones, with roughly 87% as singletons. The TCR originated in a woman in her 50s with active or convalescent COVID-19. The sample taken for sequencing was peripheral blood.

This CDR3 is CAWSGQGGGYTF. CDR3 DNA sequence: TGTGCCTGGAGTGGACAGGGGGGTGGCTACACCTTC. The chain couples TRBV30 to TRBJ1-2; 9 bases are a match to TRBD1. The CDR3 has 12 amino acids. Germline V lookup: CDR1 GTSNPN, CDR2 SVGIG (reference sequence). J lost 7 bases, V lost 1 base, and 1 base had no gene match. The whole variable domain, filled in from reference TRBV30 and TRBJ1-2, reads SQTIHQWPATLVQPVGSPLSLECTVEGTSNPNLYWYRQAAGRGLQLLFYSVGIGQISSEVPQNLSASRPQDRQFILSSKKLLLSDSGFYLCAWSGQGGGYTFGSGTRLTVV.